What follows are 3 T cell receptor beta chains derived from one specimen sequenced in a study of tumor and adjacent non-tumor tissue in lung cancer. The library came from three nested PCR rounds adapted from ARM-PCR protocols. TCRdb reanalysed the multiplex PCR reads using MiXCR and keeps one entry per CDR3 protein. The table records 89,000 or so distinct CDR3 sequences, around three fifths of them present only once. This sample's RNA came from whole unsorted tissue. Sequencing was performed on lung tumor tissue. These receptors all come from an older man with non-small cell lung cancer.

About this clonotype: The conserved final phenylalanine or tryptophan is absent from the CDR3, which likely points to a read error. V is TRBV11-2 and J is TRBJ2-7; TRBD1 is a possible D gene (6 bases). Looked up from germline, CDR1 is SGHAT and CDR2 is FQNNGV. Trimming took off 10 bases at V and 2 bases at J, with 18 bases between the two ends. The CDR3 extends over 14 amino acids. Here the CDR3 DNA reads TGTGCCAACAGTCAGGGGACCGGAGCCTACGAGCAGTACTTA. This codes for CANSQGTGAYEQYL.

Turning to this clonotype: Relative to the germline gene, one junction end is altered; a read error may explain this. The chain employs TRBV12-3 or TRBV12-4 and TRBJ2-6; D gene uncertain. This CDR3 has 14 residues. CDR3 in DNA: TGTGCCAGCGGCTGGAACTCTGGGGTCAACGTCCTGACTTTC. Its protein is CASGWNSGVNVLTF.

This clonotype is a singleton in its sample. Since a much larger clone is just one base distant, this may be a read error. V is TRBV5-1 and J is TRBJ1-5, with D possibly matching TRBD1 (5 bases). The V gene lost 4 bases and the J gene lost 6 bases, with 11 bases spanning the gap. Germline-derived CDR1 and CDR2 are SGHRS and YFSETQ. The CDR3 is made up of 13 amino acids. CDR3 DNA: TGCGCCAGCAGCACGGGACCCAGTCAGCCCCAGCATTTT. Its protein product is CASSTGPSQPQHF.